This section outlines one T cell receptor beta chain sequence together with its context. The entry originates in a study of blood T cells in healthy people across ages. Germline V gene lookup returns CDR1 DFQATT and CDR2 SNEGSKA (reference sequence). CDR3 length: 17 residues. J gave up 0 bases and V 6 bases, and 17 bases lay outside the gene matches. A second PCR of roughly 7 to 11 cycles used a sample-barcoded 5' primer and a J-beta primer mix. TCRdb used MiXCR to reprocess the 5' RACE reads, holding one entry per CDR3 protein. Among approximately 800,000 distinct CDR3 sequences listed, 62% were seen once.

Sequenced sample: blood. This TCR was sampled from a man aged 30 to 39 in good health. V usage is TRBV20-1 and J usage is TRBJ2-7, with TRBD2 identical over 7 bases. CDR3 sequence: CSANPPGAGFPSYEQYF. CDR3 DNA sequence: TGCAGTGCAAATCCCCCGGGAGCGGGGTTCCCCTCCTACGAGCAGTACTTC.